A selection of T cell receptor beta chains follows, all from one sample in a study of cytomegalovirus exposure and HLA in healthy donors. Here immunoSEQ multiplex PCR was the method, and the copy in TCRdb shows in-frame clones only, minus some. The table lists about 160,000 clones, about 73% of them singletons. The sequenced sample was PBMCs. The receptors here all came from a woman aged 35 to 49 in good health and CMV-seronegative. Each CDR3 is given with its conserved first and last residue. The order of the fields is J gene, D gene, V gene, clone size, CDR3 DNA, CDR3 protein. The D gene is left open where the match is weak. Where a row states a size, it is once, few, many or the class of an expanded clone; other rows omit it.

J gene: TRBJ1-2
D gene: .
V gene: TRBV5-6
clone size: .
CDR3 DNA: TGTGCCAGCAGCTTACGGGGAGCGACTGGCTACACCTTC
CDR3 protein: CASSLRGATGYTF

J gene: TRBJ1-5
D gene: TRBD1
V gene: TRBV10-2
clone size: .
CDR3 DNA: TGCGCCAGCCAGGGGGCAGGCAATCAGCCCCAGCATTTT
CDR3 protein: CASQGAGNQPQHF

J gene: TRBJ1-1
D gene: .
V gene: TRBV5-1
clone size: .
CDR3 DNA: TGCGCCAGCAGCCCCCTAGTAGGGGAAAGAGACACTGAAGCTTTCTTT
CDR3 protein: CASSPLVGERDTEAFF

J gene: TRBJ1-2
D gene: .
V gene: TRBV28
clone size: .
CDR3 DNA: TGTGCCAGCAGTGAAAGCCGCTATGGCTACACCTTC
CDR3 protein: CASSESRYGYTF

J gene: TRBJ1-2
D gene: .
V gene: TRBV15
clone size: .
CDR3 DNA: TGTGCCACCAGCCCCTCGAGATATGGCTACACCTTC
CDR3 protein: CATSPSRYGYTF

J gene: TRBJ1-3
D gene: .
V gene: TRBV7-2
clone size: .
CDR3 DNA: TGTGCCAGTACAAAAAGGGGATTTGGAAACACCATATATTTT
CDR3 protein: CASTKRGFGNTIYF

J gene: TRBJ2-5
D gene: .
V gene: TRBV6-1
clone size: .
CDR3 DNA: TGTGCCAGCAGTGGGCTAGGGGGGGGCGAGACCCAGTACTTC
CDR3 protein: CASSGLGGGETQYF

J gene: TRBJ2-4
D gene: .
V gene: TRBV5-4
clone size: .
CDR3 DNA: TGTGCCAGCAGCTTGTCAGGGATAGCCAAAAACATTCAGTACTTC
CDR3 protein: CASSLSGIAKNIQYF

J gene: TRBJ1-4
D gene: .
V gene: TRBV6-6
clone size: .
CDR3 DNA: TGTGCCAGCAGACCACTCGGGCAGGGGAATGAAAAACTGTTTTTT
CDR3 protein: CASRPLGQGNEKLFF

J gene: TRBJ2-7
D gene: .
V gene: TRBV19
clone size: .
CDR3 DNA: TGTGCCAGTAGTACACAGGGCGCTTCCTACGAGCAGTACTTC
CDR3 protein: CASSTQGASYEQYF

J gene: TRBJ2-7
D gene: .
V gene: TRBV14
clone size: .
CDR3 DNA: TGTGCCAGCAGCCCTCGGGACTTCCCACTGATCTACGAGCAGTACTTC
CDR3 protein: CASSPRDFPLIYEQYF

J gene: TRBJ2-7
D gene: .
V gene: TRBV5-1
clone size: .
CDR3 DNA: TGCGCCAGCAGCTTACAAGGGAGTCCCCACGAGCAGTACTTC
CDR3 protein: CASSLQGSPHEQYF

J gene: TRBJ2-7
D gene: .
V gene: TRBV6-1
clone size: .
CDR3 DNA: TGTGCCAGCAGACCCGTGGGGGGGGCCTCCTACGAGCAGTACTTC
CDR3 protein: CASRPVGGASYEQYF

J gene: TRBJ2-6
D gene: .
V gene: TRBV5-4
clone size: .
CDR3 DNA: TGTGCCAGCAGCGGCAGGGTCTCTGGGGCCAACGTCCTGACTTTC
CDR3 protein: CASSGRVSGANVLTF

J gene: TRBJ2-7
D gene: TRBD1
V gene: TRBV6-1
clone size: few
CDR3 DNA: TGTGCCAGCAGTGGGACCATGACAGGGAGAAGCCACGAGCAGTACTTC
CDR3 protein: CASSGTMTGRSHEQYF

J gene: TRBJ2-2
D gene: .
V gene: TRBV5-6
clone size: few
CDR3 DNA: TGTGCCAGCAGCTTCGGGGGGCGAGGCGGGGAGCTGTTTTTT
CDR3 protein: CASSFGGRGGELFF

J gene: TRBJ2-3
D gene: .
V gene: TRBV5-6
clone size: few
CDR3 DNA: TGTGCCAGCAGCTTGGGTCCAGGAACTAGCACAGATACGCAGTATTTT
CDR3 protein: CASSLGPGTSTDTQYF

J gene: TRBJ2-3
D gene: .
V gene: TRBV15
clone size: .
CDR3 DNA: TGTGCCACCAGCAGCCGACTACAATTCGGAGGTATAGATACGCAGTATTTT
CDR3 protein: CATSSRLQFGGIDTQYF

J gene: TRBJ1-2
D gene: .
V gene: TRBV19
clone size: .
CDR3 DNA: TGTGCCAGCGTGGCCCCGGGAGGCTATGGCTACACCTTC
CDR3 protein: CASVAPGGYGYTF

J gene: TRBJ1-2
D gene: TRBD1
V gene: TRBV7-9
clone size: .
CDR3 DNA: TGTGCCAGCAGCTACCCTTCGACAGGGGGTGGCTACACCTTC
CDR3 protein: CASSYPSTGGGYTF

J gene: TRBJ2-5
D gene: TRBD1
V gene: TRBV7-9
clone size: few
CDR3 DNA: TGTTCCAGCAGGACCTACAGGGGTTTGATTGAGACCCAGTACTTC
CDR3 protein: CSSRTYRGLIETQYF

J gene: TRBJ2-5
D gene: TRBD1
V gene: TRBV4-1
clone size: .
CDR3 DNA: TGCGCCAGCAGCCAAGATGGGGGCAGGACAGCCCCCAGGGGGGAGACCCAGTACTTC
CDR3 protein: CASSQDGGRTAPRGETQYF

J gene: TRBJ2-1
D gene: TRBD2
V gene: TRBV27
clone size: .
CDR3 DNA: TGTGCCAGCAATCGCGGGGGGGCCAACAATGAGCAGTTCTTC
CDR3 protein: CASNRGGANNEQFF

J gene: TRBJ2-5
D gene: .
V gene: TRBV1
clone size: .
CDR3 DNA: TGCCCCAGCAGCCAAGCCATACCTAGTAGGCAAGAGACCCAGTACTTC
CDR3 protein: CPSSQAIPSRQETQYF

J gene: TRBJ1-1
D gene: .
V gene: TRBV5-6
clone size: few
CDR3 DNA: TGTGCCAGCAGCTTGTCCGACACTGAAGCTTTCTTT
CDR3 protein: CASSLSDTEAFF

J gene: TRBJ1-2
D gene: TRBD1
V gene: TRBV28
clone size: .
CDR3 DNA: TGTGCCAGCACCTCCCCGGGGGCAGGGGGTTATGGCTACACCTTC
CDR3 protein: CASTSPGAGGYGYTF

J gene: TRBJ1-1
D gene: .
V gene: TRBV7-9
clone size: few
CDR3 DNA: TGTGCCAGCAGCGTTTGGAGCACTGAAGCTTTCTTT
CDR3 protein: CASSVWSTEAFF

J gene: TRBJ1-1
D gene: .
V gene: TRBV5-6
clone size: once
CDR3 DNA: TGTGCCAGCAGCTCAATCAACACTGAAGCTTTCTTT
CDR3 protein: CASSSINTEAFF

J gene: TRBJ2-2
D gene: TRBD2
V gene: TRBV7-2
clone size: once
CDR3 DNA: TGTGCCAGCAGCGCACAGCGGGGCGGGGAGCTGTTTTTT
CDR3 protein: CASSAQRGGELFF

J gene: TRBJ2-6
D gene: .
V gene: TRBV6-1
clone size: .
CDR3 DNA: TGTGCCAGCAGTGATCGGGGATCTGGGGCCAACGTCCTGACTTTC
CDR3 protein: CASSDRGSGANVLTF

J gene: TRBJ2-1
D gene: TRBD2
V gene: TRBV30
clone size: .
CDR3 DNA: TGTGCCTGGAGTCCTACCCCCGTTGGAGTAGCGGGGCGAAACAATGAGCAGTTCTTC
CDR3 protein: CAWSPTPVGVAGRNNEQFF

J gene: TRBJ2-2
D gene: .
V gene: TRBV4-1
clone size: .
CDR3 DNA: TGCGCCAGCAGCCATCAGGGAACCGGGGAGCTGTTTTTT
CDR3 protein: CASSHQGTGELFF

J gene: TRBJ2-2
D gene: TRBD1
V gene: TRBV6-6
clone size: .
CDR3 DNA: TGTGCCAGCAAGGGGGACAGGGGGCACACCACCGGGGAGCTGTTTTTT
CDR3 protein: CASKGDRGHTTGELFF

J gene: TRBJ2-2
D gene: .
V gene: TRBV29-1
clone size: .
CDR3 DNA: TGCAGCGTTGAAGACAGGGCCCCCGGGGAGCTGTTTTTT
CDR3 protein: CSVEDRAPGELFF

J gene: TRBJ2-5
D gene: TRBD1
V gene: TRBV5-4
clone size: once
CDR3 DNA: TGTGCCAGCAGCTTCGCCACCGGGACAGGGGAAGAGACCCAGTACTTC
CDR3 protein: CASSFATGTGEETQYF

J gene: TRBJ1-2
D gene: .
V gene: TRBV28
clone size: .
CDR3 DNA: TGTGCCAGCAGTTTCAGGGGCAGGCGTGGCTACACCTTC
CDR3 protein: CASSFRGRRGYTF

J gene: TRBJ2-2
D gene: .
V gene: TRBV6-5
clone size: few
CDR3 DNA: TGTGCCAGCAGTTACGGGCCGGAAAACACCGGGGAGCTGTTTTTT
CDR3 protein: CASSYGPENTGELFF

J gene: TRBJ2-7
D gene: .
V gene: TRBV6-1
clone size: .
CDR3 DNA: TGTGCCAGCAGTGCCCGTCAAGGGGTGGGATACGAGCAGTACTTC
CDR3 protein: CASSARQGVGYEQYF

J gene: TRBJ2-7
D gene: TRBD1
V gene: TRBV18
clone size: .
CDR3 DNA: TGTGCCAGCTCACCAACAGGGGGACCCGAGCAGTACTTC
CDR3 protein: CASSPTGGPEQYF

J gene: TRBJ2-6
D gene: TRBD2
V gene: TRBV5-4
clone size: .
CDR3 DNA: TGTGCCAGCAGCCAAGTCGCGGGGGGGCTTGGGGCCAACGTCCTGACTTTC
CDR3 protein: CASSQVAGGLGANVLTF